These 10 T cell receptor beta chains were sequenced from one sample in a study of T-cell memory formation after mild COVID-19. TCRdb processed the 5' RACE reads anew with MiXCR; each CDR3 protein has one entry. The sample contains over 300,000 distinct CDR3 sequences, under 25% of which appear only once. The sample comprised PBMCs or a T cell subset sorted from them (not recorded which). The origin of the receptors is a young man who had mild COVID-19 (a few samples of this study predate the infection). Cell type and time point are not known.

In its sample, this clonotype was seen many times. The chain joins TRBV7-2 to TRBJ2-3, with 7 bases identical to TRBD1. CDR1 is SGHTA, CDR2 FQGNSA, per germline. The CDR3 covers 13 residues. V dropped 4 bases and J dropped 4; count of bases not matched to a gene: 2. The CDR3 nucleotides are TGTGCCAGCAGCTCGACAGGGTCAGATACGCAGTATTTT. Translation: CASSSTGSDTQYF.

This chain connects TRBV24-1 to TRBJ2-3; TRBD2 might be the D (5 bases). The germline gives CDR1 KGHDR, CDR2 SFDVKD. Trimming removed 4 bases at V and 4 bases at J, with 14 bases between. The CDR3 loop spans 15 amino acids. CDR3 bases: TGTGCCACCAGTGAATGGGAGAGCCGACCAGATACGCAGTATTTT. It encodes CATSEWESRPDTQYF.

The V gene is TRBV6-2 or TRBV6-3, the J gene TRBJ1-2; TRBD1 aligns across 7 bases. J was trimmed by 3 bases and V by 6 bases; bases with no gene match: 7. The V gene's germline CDR1 is MNHEY and CDR2 SVGEGT. The CDR3 is 14 amino acids. The CDR3 nucleotides are TGTGCCAGCAGCCCGATAACAGGGGACTATGGCTACACCTTC. It encodes CASSPITGDYGYTF.

Ten or more counts support this clonotype. The DNA of the CDR3 is TGTGCCAGCACCGTGGGGACGGAGGATCAGCCCCAGCATTTT. This sequence encodes CASTVGTEDQPQHF. The chain links TRBV2 to TRBJ1-5; a possible D gene is TRBD1 (5 bases). V gave up 7 bases and J gave up 5 bases, with 15 bases separating them. CDR1 SNHLY and CDR2 FYNNEI come from the germline V gene. The CDR3 loop spans 14 amino acids.

The gene calls are TRBV7-9 and TRBJ2-7; D remains ambiguous. CDR3 length: 12 amino acids. Between the trimmed V and J ends, which lost 4 bases and 3 bases, there was a span of 7 bases. Germline V lookup: CDR1 SEHNR, CDR2 FQNEAQ (reference sequence). CDR3 nucleotides: TGTGCCAGCAGCTCGGATTTCTACGAGCAGTACGTC. Translation gives CASSSDFYEQYV.

The V call is TRBV24-1, the J call TRBJ1-1, with D unclear. The length of the CDR3 is 13 residues. The germline CDR1 and CDR2 sequences are KGHDR and SFDVKD. V lost 1 base and J lost 6, with 8 bases in between. The CDR3 region has the DNA TGTGCCACCAGTGATTTACCGGGATCTGAAGCTTTCTTT. Amino acids: CATSDLPGSEAFF.

This clonotype has a handful of counts. The gene calls are TRBV11-2 and TRBJ2-3; either TRBD1 or TRBD2 may supply D (5 bases each). This CDR3 has 17 amino acids. V lost 4 bases and J lost 0, with 17 bases in between. Germline V CDR1 and CDR2: SGHAT, FQNNGV. This CDR3 is CASSSRWPGRSTDTQYF. The CDR3 DNA sequence: TGTGCCAGCAGCTCCCGCTGGCCGGGGCGCAGCACAGATACGCAGTATTTT.

This clonotype was recorded once. This rearrangement joins TRBV3-1 to TRBJ2-7; D gene ambiguous. Trimming stripped 4 bases from V and 5 bases from J, with 21 bases between. Germline CDR1 and CDR2: LGHDT and YNNKEL (reference sequence). The CDR3 covers 16 residues. This chain's CDR3 is CASSPVRSGQSNEQYF. The CDR3, as DNA: TGTGCCAGCAGCCCCGTCCGGTCTGGTCAGTCCAACGAGCAGTACTTC.

The table lists this clonotype with a few counts. The chain links TRBV6-5 to TRBJ2-7; D remains ambiguous. This CDR3 contains 12 residues. Per the germline V gene, CDR1 is MNHEY and CDR2 is SVGAGI. V was pared by 7 bases and J by 10 bases, with 17 bases between. The CDR3 sequence: CASTPDRLNQYF. The CDR3 DNA reads TGTGCCAGCACCCCCGATCGGCTCAACCAGTACTTC.

There are many counts of this clonotype. The V and J genes are TRBV27 and TRBJ2-3, with 9 bases matching TRBD1. From germline, CDR1 is MNHEY and CDR2 SMNVEV (reference sequence). The CDR3 spans 14 residues. V shed 10 bases and J 4 bases; nucleotides not matched to a gene: 9. CDR3 in DNA: TGTGCCACCACGCCGGGACAGGGATCAGATACGCAGTATTTT. Its translation is CATTPGQGSDTQYF.